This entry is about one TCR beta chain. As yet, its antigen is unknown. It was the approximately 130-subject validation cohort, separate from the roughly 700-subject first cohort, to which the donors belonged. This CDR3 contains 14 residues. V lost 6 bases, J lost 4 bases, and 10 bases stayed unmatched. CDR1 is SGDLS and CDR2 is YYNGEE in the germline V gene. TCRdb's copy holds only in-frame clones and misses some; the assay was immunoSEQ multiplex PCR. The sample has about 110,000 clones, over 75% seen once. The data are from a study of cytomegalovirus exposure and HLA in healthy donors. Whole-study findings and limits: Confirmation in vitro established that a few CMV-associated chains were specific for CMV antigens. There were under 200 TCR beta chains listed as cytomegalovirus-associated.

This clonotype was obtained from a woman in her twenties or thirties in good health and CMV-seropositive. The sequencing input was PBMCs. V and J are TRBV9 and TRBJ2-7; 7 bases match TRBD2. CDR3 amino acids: CASTPGLAAYEQYF. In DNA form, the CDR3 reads TGTGCCAGCACCCCAGGGCTAGCGGCGTACGAGCAGTACTTC.